This T cell receptor (beta chain) was captured by sequencing in a study of cytomegalovirus exposure and HLA in healthy donors. PCR amplification relied on 60 Vbeta primers (plus 13 Jbeta primers). Repertoires were generated with immunoSEQ multiplex PCR, while TCRdb's copy carries only in-frame clones and drops some. Counted here are fewer than 150,000 clones, under 80% occurring once; the ten biggest clones make up 2.5% to 3.5%. Trimming shortened V by 5 bases and J by 3 bases, and 16 bases separated the two germline ends. Looked up from germline, CDR1 is SGHVS and CDR2 is FNYEAQ. The CDR3 runs 16 residues.

This receptor was identified in a male donor in good health and CMV-seronegative. The chain combines TRBV7-6 with TRBJ1-4; maybe TRBD1 (6 bases). The specimen was PBMCs. The CDR3 DNA sequence: TGTGCCAGCAGCCCCTCAGGGGATAGGTCTAATGAAAAACTGTTTTTT. Translating gives CASSPSGDRSNEKLFF.